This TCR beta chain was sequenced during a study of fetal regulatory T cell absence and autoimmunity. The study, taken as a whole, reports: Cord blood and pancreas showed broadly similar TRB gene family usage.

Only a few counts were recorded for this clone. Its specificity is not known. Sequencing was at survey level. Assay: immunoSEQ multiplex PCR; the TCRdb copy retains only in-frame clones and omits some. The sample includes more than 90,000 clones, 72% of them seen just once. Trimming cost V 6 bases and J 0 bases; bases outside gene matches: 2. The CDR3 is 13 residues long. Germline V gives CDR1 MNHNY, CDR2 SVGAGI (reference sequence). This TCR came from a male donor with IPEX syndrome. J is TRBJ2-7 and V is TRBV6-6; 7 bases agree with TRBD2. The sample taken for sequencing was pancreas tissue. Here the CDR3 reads CASSGGSSYEQYF. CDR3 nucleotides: TGTGCCAGCAGCGGGGGGAGCTCCTACGAGCAGTACTTC.